This T cell receptor (beta chain) was recorded in a study of T-cell memory formation after mild COVID-19. A single record per CDR3 protein comes from TCRdb applying MiXCR to the 5' RACE reads. The sample includes 220,000 or so distinct CDR3 sequences, over 9% of them seen just once. The study, taken as a whole, reports: From day 15 to 85, contracting clones were balanced between CD4 and CD8, whereas later expanders leaned toward CD4+.

This CDR3 has 15 amino acids. V shed 3 bases, J shed 3 bases, and the junction held 5 bases outside the gene matches. Germline V gene data show CDR1 as SGHTA and CDR2 as FQGNSA. This clonotype was counted ten times or more. As yet, its antigen is unknown. The J gene is TRBJ1-1, the V gene TRBV7-2, with 9 bases matching TRBD1. This receptor was identified in a man aged 18 to 35 who had mild COVID-19 (a few samples of this study predate the infection). Cell type and time point are not known. The sequencing input was PBMCs or a T cell subset sorted from them (not recorded which). This CDR3 reads CASSLDRGPYTEAFF. In nucleotides, the CDR3 is TGTGCCAGCAGCTTGGACAGGGGTCCTTACACTGAAGCTTTCTTT. The whole variable domain, remainder taken from reference TRBV7-2 and TRBJ1-1, is GAGVSQSPSNKVTEKGKDVELRCDPISGHTALYWYRQSLGQGLEFLIYFQGNSAPDKSGLPSDRFSAERTGGSVSTLTIQRTQQEDSAVYLCASSLDRGPYTEAFFGQGTRLTVV.